This T cell receptor beta chain originates from a study of early T cells in non-severe SARS-CoV-2 infection (dated by TCRdb to about 2021). Background on the whole study: Because TCR sequencing was done on bulk RNA from unsorted whole blood, the alpha and beta chains could not be paired.

This was a case-control study nested in a cohort of healthcare workers in London, UK, who had nasopharyngeal swab PCR tests and blood samples taken every week. Healthcare workers were enrolled in the week of the UK lockdown, from 23 to 31 March 2020, and were followed every week for up to roughly 16 weeks. Library method: 5' RACE. This sample was sequenced with a NextSeq 500. In the TCR library protocol, unique molecular identifiers were attached to individual cDNA molecules to correct for PCR bias and sequencing error. Both TCR alpha and beta chains were sequenced, and tight co-correlation was observed between alpha and beta sequence abundances in each sample. The authors' pipeline ran thus. Decombinator V4 was used to annotate TCR sequences for V gene, J gene and CDR3. Expanded TCRs were defined as changing significantly between any two time points under a Poisson model with p below 0.0001. TCR abundances were normalised to the total number of TCRs sequenced in each sample and reported as counts per million. TRAV1-2 paired with TRAJ12, TRAJ20 or TRAJ33 defined MAIT TCRs, while TRAV10 paired with TRAJ18 defined iNKT TCRs. VDJdb, accessed 1 November 2021, was searched for CMV, EBV and SARS-CoV-2 annotated TCRs, excluding TCRs annotated for multiple antigens. TCRdb's own reprocessing of the public reads used fastp at Q25 and MiXCR and kept productive beta chains. Every CDR3 protein is listed once, alongside the most common genes and DNA of its rows. The V and J calls and clone size are TCRdb's, not the authors'. This sample lists tens of thousands of distinct CDR3 sequences; 5% to 6% were detected once. Together, the top ten hold 7.6% of the sample.

The germline V gene encodes CDR1 SEHNR and CDR2 FQNEAQ (reference sequence). Taken from cysteine to phenylalanine, the CDR3 has 14 residues. The only DNA kept is the CDR3, 42 bases in frame from the first base. V is reduced by 5 bases and J by 4 bases, leaving a spacing of 15 bases between them. This clonotype showed up many times. Its antigen is not yet known. No quality values exist for individual bases; no much larger clone is one base distant. The research as a whole found: Matching against VDJdb was skewed toward anti-spike CD8 responses, likely underestimated virus-specific expansions, and missed private and CD4 specificities.

The clonotype comes from an adult who was a healthcare worker with PCR-confirmed SARS-CoV-2 infection or an uninfected control (not recorded which). Sequenced: whole blood. The sequence is built from TRBV7-9 and TRBJ2-7; TRBD1 might be the D gene, on 7 matching bases. The nucleotide sequence is TGTGCCAGCAGCCCCGGAGGGACAGCGTACGAGCAGTACTTC. Translated, this is CASSPGGTAYEQYF.